The 23 T cell receptor beta chains below all came from one sample that was sequenced in a study of regulatory T cells in long-lasting Graves disease. Time point in this sample: newly diagnosed GD, antithyroid drugs for less than 3 months. The TCR library used RNA extracted from PBMCs. HTBI primers from iRepertoire and Arm-PCR of CDR3 regions yielded the TCR beta libraries. MiXCR, applied by TCRdb to the multiplex PCR reads, yields one record per CDR3 protein. The sample holds hundreds of thousands of distinct CDR3 sequences, around 17% seen once. The sample was also linked to a second study, of T cells in Graves' hyperthyroidism and ophthalmopathy.

Sequenced material: peripheral blood mononuclear cells (PBMCs), taken at new diagnosis, from a patient treated with antithyroid drugs. Receptors were obtained from a woman aged 30 to 39 with Graves disease.

This clonotype was picked up many times. The V gene is TRBV2, the J gene TRBJ2-7, with TRBD2 identical over 11 bases. Germline CDR1 reads SNHLY; CDR2 reads FYNNEI. The length of the CDR3 is 16 residues. The junction had 7 bases not matched to a gene; V was cut back by 4 bases and J by 2 bases. CDR3 region: CASSALAGVSTYEQYF. The CDR3 bases are TGTGCCAGCAGTGCACTAGCGGGAGTTTCGACCTACGAGCAGTACTTC.

For this clonotype: This may stem from a read error, because a much larger clone lies one nucleotide away. V usage is TRBV28 and J usage is TRBJ2-2; either TRBD1 or TRBD2 may supply D (7 bases each). The CDR3 spans 15 residues. The germline V gene has CDR1 MDHEN and CDR2 SYDVKM. The V gene lost 6 bases and the J gene lost 4 bases, with 15 bases spanning the gap. The CDR3 DNA follows: TGTGCCAGCAGCCGCAGGGGGGGAACCACCGGGGAGCTGTTTTTT. As protein: CASSRRGGTTGELFF.

This clonotype was picked up a small number of times. The chain recombines TRBV4-1 with TRBJ2-7; D possibly corresponds to TRBD1 (6 bases). Trimming stripped 3 bases from V and 3 bases from J, with 12 bases between. The CDR3 runs to 14 residues. Germline-derived CDR1 and CDR2 are MGHRA and YSYEKL. The CDR3 DNA follows: TGCGCCAGCAGCCAGAATACAGGGAGCTACGAGCAGTACTTC. Encoded protein: CASSQNTGSYEQYF.

This clonotype was seen many times. This chain uses TRBV2 with TRBJ1-5, with D unresolved. Germline lookup yields CDR1 SNHLY and CDR2 FYNNEI. The V end was cut by 9 bases, the J end by 4 bases, with 10 bases between. This CDR3 has 12 amino acids. The CDR3 DNA reads as TGTGCCAGTCAAGGTCCAAATCAGCCCCAGCATTTT. This sequence encodes CASQGPNQPQHF.

This clonotype appeared a few times. The CDR3 is CASIPETKNIQYF. In DNA, the CDR3 is TGCGCCAGCATTCCCGAAACCAAAAACATTCAGTACTTC. V gene TRBV10-2 combines with J gene TRBJ2-4, with unresolved D. Trimming removed 7 bases at V and 2 bases at J, with 9 bases between. Germline V gives CDR1 WSHSY, CDR2 SAAADI. The length of the CDR3 is 13 residues.

This clonotype appeared many times. The chain uses TRBV2 and TRBJ1-4; weak D call: TRBD1 (5 bases). CDR1 and CDR2 (germline): SNHLY, FYNNEI. The V end was cut by 6 bases, the J end by 8 bases, with 13 bases between. The CDR3 totals 13 residues. CDR3 loop: CASSTGVWEKLFF. The CDR3 DNA follows: TGTGCCAGCAGCACGGGGGTTTGGGAAAAACTGTTTTTT. The entire variable domain, with the rest obtained from reference TRBV2 and TRBJ1-4, is as follows: EPEVTQTPSHQVTQMGQEVILRCVPISNHLYFYWYRQILGQKVEFLVSFYNNEISEKSEIFDDQFSVERPDGSNFTLKIRSTKLEDSAMYFCASSTGVWEKLFFGSGTQLSVL.

This clonotype was counted at least ten times. The rearrangement uses TRBV2 and TRBJ2-7, with D unresolved. Germline assignment: CDR1 SNHLY and CDR2 FYNNEI. Trimming took 7 bases from V and 6 from J, leaving 19 bases between them. This CDR3 is 14 amino acids long. CDR3 loop: CASIGESVSSEQYF. The CDR3 DNA is TGTGCCAGCATAGGCGAGTCCGTGAGTTCCGAGCAGTACTTC.

This clonotype was observed a few times. The CDR3 region is CASSDALAKNIQYF. In nucleotides, the CDR3 is TGTGCCAGCTCGGACGCGTTAGCCAAAAACATTCAGTACTTC. The chain uses TRBV28 and TRBJ2-4; D not certain. The V and J ends lost 8 bases and 0 bases respectively, with 11 bases between them. The CDR3 sequence is 14 residues long. Germline-derived CDR1 and CDR2 are MDHEN and SYDVKM.

This clonotype was picked up many times. This chain uses TRBV28 with TRBJ1-1; D remains unclear. The germline CDR1 and CDR2 sequences are MDHEN and SYDVKM. This CDR3 spans 15 amino acids. The ends were cut back, 5 bases at V and 1 base at J, with 14 bases in the middle. The CDR3 is CASSQRGRGNTEAFF. In nucleotides, the CDR3 is TGTGCCAGCAGTCAAAGAGGACGGGGGAACACTGAAGCTTTCTTT.

The chain couples TRBV6-1 to TRBJ2-5; possibly TRBD2 for D (5 bases). V dropped 10 bases and J dropped 1 base, with 16 bases sitting between them. Germline lookup yields CDR1 MNHNS and CDR2 SASEGT. The CDR3 is 14 amino acids. CDR3 sequence (DNA): TGTGCCACCAAGGCGAGCGGATTCCAAGAGACCCAGTACTTC. Residues: CATKASGFQETQYF.

There are many counts of this clonotype. The J gene is TRBJ1-1, the V gene TRBV12-3 or TRBV12-4; TRBD1 is a possible D gene (5 bases). Trimming took off 4 bases at V and 1 base at J, with 16 bases between the two ends. The CDR3 sequence is 16 residues long. CDR3 protein: CASSSLLGVGNTEAFF. CDR3 coding DNA: TGTGCCAGCAGTTCCCTTCTGGGGGTTGGGAACACTGAAGCTTTCTTT.

CDR3 nucleotides: TGTGCCTTCCGACAGGGGCATCAGCCCCAGCATTTT. Translating gives CAFRQGHQPQHF. The chain uses TRBV30 and TRBJ1-5; 8 bases line up with TRBD1. The trim removed 7 bases at V and 5 bases at J, leaving 4 bases unmatched. CDR3 length equals 12 residues. CDR1 GTSNPN and CDR2 SVGIG come from the germline V gene (reference sequence).

J is TRBJ2-1 and V is TRBV4-1; 11 positions agree with TRBD1. CDR3 size: 17 residues. V lost 0 bases, J lost 4 bases, and 5 bases stayed unmatched. CDR1 is MGHRA, CDR2 YSYEKL, per germline. CDR3: CASSQDWTGGPYNEQFF. The DNA of the CDR3 is TGCGCCAGCAGCCAAGATTGGACAGGGGGCCCATACAATGAGCAGTTCTTC.

This clonotype has ten or more counts. The chain joins TRBV28 to TRBJ2-5; tentatively, D is TRBD1 or TRBD2 (6 bases each). Germline CDR1 and CDR2: MDHEN and SYDVKM. CDR3 length equals 15 residues. V lost 3 bases and J 2 bases, leaving 13 bases between the germline ends. The CDR3 here is CASSFSWRGQETQYF. The CDR3 region has the DNA TGTGCCAGCAGTTTTAGCTGGAGGGGGCAAGAGACCCAGTACTTC.

The chain combines TRBV27 with TRBJ2-3; 7 bases are shared with TRBD2. V was pared by 2 bases and J by 5 bases, with 16 bases of the junction left unmatched. The CDR3 is made up of 18 amino acids. The V gene's germline CDR1 is MNHEY and CDR2 SMNVEV (reference sequence). As DNA, the CDR3 is TGTGCCAGCAGTTTAGCTTACGGACTCGCGGGAGCTGTAGATACGCAGTATTTT. Translating gives CASSLAYGLAGAVDTQYF.

This clonotype occurred a few times. V and J are TRBV2 and TRBJ1-6; TRBD1 is a possible D gene (5 bases). The CDR3 extends over 15 amino acids. V gave up 4 bases and J gave up 9 bases, with 16 bases separating them. Germline V lookup: CDR1 SNHLY, CDR2 FYNNEI. CDR3 coding DNA: TGTGCCAGCAGTGGGCAGCAGGGTCGTAGTTCACCCCTCCACTTT. Its protein product is CASSGQQGRSSPLHF.

CDR3 nucleotides: TGCAGTGCTAGAGAGACGACTAGCGGTCCGCGAAATACGCAGTATTTT. It yields the protein CSARETTSGPRNTQYF. This chain joins TRBV20-1 and TRBJ2-3; 9 bases are shared with TRBD2. Germline CDR1 DFQATT, CDR2 SNEGSKA (reference sequence). The CDR3 is 16 amino acids. Trimming removed 0 bases from V and 7 bases from J; junction bases left unmatched: 11.

This clonotype has just a few counts. The rearrangement links TRBV28 to TRBJ1-3; tentatively, D is TRBD1 (6 bases). V shed 8 bases and J shed 4 bases, with 6 bases lying between them. CDR1 is MDHEN, CDR2 SYDVKM, per germline. The CDR3 loop spans 11 amino acids. CDR3 residues: CASQGGNTIYF. The CDR3 nucleotides read TGTGCCAGCCAGGGGGGAAACACCATATATTTT.

This clonotype was counted only a few times. This chain links TRBV15 with TRBJ1-4, with D uncertain. The V gene's germline CDR1 is LNHNV and CDR2 YYDKDF (reference sequence). Trimming stripped 3 bases from V and 0 bases from J, with 8 bases between. The CDR3 consists of 15 residues. CDR3 residues: CATSSGGTTNEKLFF. The CDR3 DNA follows: TGTGCCACCAGCAGTGGAGGGACAACTAATGAAAAACTGTTTTTT.

This clonotype was observed many times. The DNA of the CDR3 is TGTGCCAGCAGTCGAACCGGGACAGGGGCCTACGAGCAGTACTTC. It yields the protein CASSRTGTGAYEQYF. The genes are TRBV2 and TRBJ2-7; 10 bases line up with TRBD1. This CDR3 region has 15 residues. Germline V gene lookup returns CDR1 SNHLY and CDR2 FYNNEI. Trimming took 5 bases from V and 2 from J; bases not matched to a gene: 6.

The table lists this clonotype with a few counts. The chain uses TRBV28 and TRBJ2-7; either TRBD1 or TRBD2 may supply D (5 bases each). The ends were cut back, 6 bases at V and 9 bases at J, with 30 bases in the middle. The length of the CDR3 is 17 residues. Germline lookup yields CDR1 MDHEN and CDR2 SYDVKM. The CDR3 loop is CASSPNLGWGSGKGQYF. The CDR3 DNA sequence: TGTGCCAGCAGCCCAAACCTCGGTTGGGGGTCGGGCAAGGGGCAGTACTTC.

This clonotype came up many times. The chain uses TRBV7-9 and TRBJ1-1; perhaps TRBD1 as D (5 bases). With 1 base removed from V and 6 bases from J, the gap between germline ends came to 12 bases. The CDR3 has 14 residues. Germline V CDR1 and CDR2: SEHNR, FQNEAQ (reference sequence). CDR3 DNA sequence: TGTGCCAGCAGCTTAGTTGGGGCTGGAGCTGAAGCTTTCTTT. As protein: CASSLVGAGAEAFF. Filled out from reference TRBV7-9 and TRBJ1-1, the complete variable domain reads DTGVSQNPRHKITKRGQNVTFRCDPISEHNRLYWYRQTLGQGPEFLTYFQNEAQLEKSRLLSDRFSAERPKGSFSTLEIQRTEQGDSAMYLCASSLVGAGAEAFFGQGTRLTVV.

This clonotype was counted many times. The CDR3 DNA follows: TGTGCCAGCAGCGTAATGGGACAGGCCGAAGAAAAACTGTTTTTT. This codes for CASSVMGQAEEKLFF. V and J are TRBV9 and TRBJ1-4; 8 bases map to TRBD1. CDR1 and CDR2 from the germline V gene are SGDLS and YYNGEE. V lost 1 base to trimming and J lost 8 bases; unmatched junction nucleotides: 7. The CDR3 length is 15 residues.